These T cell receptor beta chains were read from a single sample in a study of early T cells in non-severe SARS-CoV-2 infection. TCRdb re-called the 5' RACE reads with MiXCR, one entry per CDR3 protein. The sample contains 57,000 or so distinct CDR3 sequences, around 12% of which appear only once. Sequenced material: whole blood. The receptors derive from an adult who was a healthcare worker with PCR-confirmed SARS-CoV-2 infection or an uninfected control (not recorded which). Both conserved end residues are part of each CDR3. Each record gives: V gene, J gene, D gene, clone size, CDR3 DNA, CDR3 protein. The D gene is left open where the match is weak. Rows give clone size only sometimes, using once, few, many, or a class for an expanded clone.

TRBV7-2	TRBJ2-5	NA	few	TGTGCCAGCAGCTTATCTCGGGGGAAAGAGACCCAGTACTTC	CASSLSRGKETQYF
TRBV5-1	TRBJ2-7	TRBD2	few	TGCGCCAGCAGCTTGGCAGCGGGAGTGTCCTACGAGCAGTACTTC	CASSLAAGVSYEQYF
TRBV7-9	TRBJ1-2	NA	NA	TGTGCCAGCAGCACAGAAGCCTATGGCTACACCTTC	CASSTEAYGYTF
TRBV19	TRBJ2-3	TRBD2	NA	TGTGCCAGTAGCACTAGCGGGGGGCCCTCTGGAGATACGCAGTATTTT	CASSTSGGPSGDTQYF
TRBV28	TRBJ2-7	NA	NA	TGTGCCAGCAGCTCAACCTGGCCCGAGCAGTACTTC	CASSSTWPEQYF
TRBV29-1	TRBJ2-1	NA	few	TGCAGCGTTCCTTCCGGAGGCAATGAGCAGTTCTTC	CSVPSGGNEQFF
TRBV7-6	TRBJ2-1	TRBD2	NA	TGTGCCAGCAGCTCCCAAGGAGCGGGGGGGACCCCTCGCTTCAATGAGCAGTTCTTC	CASSSQGAGGTPRFNEQFF
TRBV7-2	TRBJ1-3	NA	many	TGTGCCAGCAGCTTTGGGGATCATCGCTCTGGAAACACCATATATTTT	CASSFGDHRSGNTIYF
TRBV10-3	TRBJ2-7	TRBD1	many	TGTGCCATCAGTGACCGGGACAGGTCAGACGAGCAGTACTTC	CAISDRDRSDEQYF
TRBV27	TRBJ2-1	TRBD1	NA	TGTGCCAGCAGTCGTGACAGGGGGGCCGTGTTGTCCTACAATGAGCAGTTCTTC	CASSRDRGAVLSYNEQFF